Each of the 7 T cell receptor beta chains below was sequenced from the same sample in a study of CD4 T cells in relation to SARS-CoV-2 and coronaviruses. No cognate antigen is known for these TCRs. Produced via immunoSEQ multiplex PCR; TCRdb's table is partial and in-frame only. The top ten clones hold 3.5% to 5% of a sample with about 40,000 clones, 82% of them seen once. Sequenced sample: naive CD4+ T cells from PBMCs, cultured in vitro. Subset in this sample: naive CD4+ T cells isolated by negative enrichment. These receptors were collected from an adult with COVID-19.

V usage is TRBV7-2 and J usage is TRBJ2-1, with D hard to call. There are 17 residues in the CDR3. V lost 0 bases to trimming and J lost 5 bases, with 17 bases between them. Germline V CDR1 and CDR2: SGHTA, FQGNSA. The CDR3 DNA sequence: TGTGCCAGCAGCTTAGCGCGCTTCGGGCGAGCGCACAATGAGCAGTTCTTC. It translates to CASSLARFGRAHNEQFF.

With regard to this clone: Different DNA sequences within this sample yield the same CDR3. V usage is TRBV15 and J usage is TRBJ2-3, with TRBD2 as a possible D gene (6 bases). Trimming took off 3 bases at V and 3 bases at J, with 10 bases between the two ends. CDR1 is LNHNV, CDR2 YYDKDF, per germline (reference sequence). CDR3 length: 14 residues. Here the CDR3 DNA reads TGTGCCACCAGCAGGGAAGGGAGGACAGATACGCAGTATTTT. It translates to CATSREGRTDTQYF.

V and J are TRBV14 and TRBJ1-1, with D maybe TRBD1 (6 bases). This CDR3 is built from 14 residues. The V gene's germline CDR1 is SGHDN and CDR2 FVKESK. The V end lost 5 bases, the J end lost 0 bases, and 10 bases lay between the germline ends. The CDR3: CASSVDSMNTEAFF. The CDR3 bases are TGTGCCAGCAGCGTGGACAGTATGAACACTGAAGCTTTCTTT. The full variable domain, its missing parts supplied by reference TRBV14 and TRBJ1-1, is EAGVTQFPSHSVIEKGQTVTLRCDPISGHDNLYWYRRVMGKEIKFLLHFVKESKQDESGMPNNRFLAERTGGTYSTLKVQPAELEDSGVYFCASSVDSMNTEAFFGQGTRLTVV.

The chain recombines TRBV6-5 with TRBJ1-2, with no clear D. V was shortened by 4 bases and J by 4 bases, with 7 bases between the two germline ends. Germline V gene data show CDR1 as MNHEY and CDR2 as SVGAGI. This CDR3 has 12 residues. In DNA, the CDR3 is TGTGCCAGCAGTTCCGGTTTCTATGGCTACACCTTC. Translating it yields CASSSGFYGYTF.

V gene TRBV25-1 combines with J gene TRBJ2-3; D remains unclear. Between the trimmed V and J ends, which lost 7 bases and 4 bases, there was a span of 12 bases. This CDR3 has 13 residues. Germline lookup yields CDR1 MGHDK and CDR2 SYGVNS. The CDR3 nucleotides read TGTGCCAGCATATGGGGTTATCCAGATACGCAGTATTTT. Its translation is CASIWGYPDTQYF.

This chain links TRBV7-2 with TRBJ2-7, with D uncertain. The germline V gene encodes CDR1 SGHTA and CDR2 FQGNSA. The V end lost 2 bases, the J end lost 6 bases, and 11 bases lay between the germline ends. The CDR3 contains 13 residues. CDR3: CASSLPPAPEQYF. DNA for the CDR3: TGTGCCAGCAGCTTACCCCCTGCCCCCGAGCAGTACTTC.

The gene calls are TRBV11-3 and TRBJ2-2, with D possibly matching TRBD2 (6 bases). This CDR3 has 16 amino acids. With 3 bases removed from V and 1 base from J, the gap between germline ends came to 12 bases. Germline CDR1 reads SGHNT; CDR2 reads YENEEA. The CDR3 region is CASSLFGGENTGELFF. In nucleotides, the CDR3 is TGTGCCAGCAGCTTGTTTGGCGGGGAGAACACCGGGGAGCTGTTTTTT. Together with reference TRBV11-3 and TRBJ2-2, the CDR3 gives the full variable domain: EAGVVQSPRYKIIEKKQPVAFWCNPISGHNTLYWYLQNLGQGPELLIRYENEEAVDDSQLPKDRFSAERLKGVDSTLKIQPAELGDSAVYLCASSLFGGENTGELFFGEGSRLTVL.